Below, 17 T cell receptor beta chains from the same sample are listed, as sequenced in a study of metastatic and nonmetastatic thyroid tumors (TCRdb year 2020). Libraries were built with PCR. Sequenced on an Illumina HiSeq 4000. TCRdb reprocessing: public reads trimmed at Q25 with fastp, clones called with MiXCR, in-frame beta chains kept. The sample profile shows about 43,000 clones; 3% to 3.5% of them were found once. 9.5% to 10% of the sample is held by the ten biggest clonotypes. Before undergoing thyroid surgery, none of the patients had been given any kind of treatment. The material sequenced was blood. Receptor source: a female donor with papillary thyroid cancer or a benign thyroid nodule (not recorded which). Some clones in this sample may be carry-over from other donors' samples.

This clone came up a few times. Lacking the conserved final phenylalanine or tryptophan, this CDR3 likely reflects a read error. The chain uses TRBV19 and TRBJ2-7; 13 nucleotides match TRBD2. Germline assignment: CDR1 LNHDA and CDR2 SQIVND (reference sequence). The trim removed 3 bases at V and 4 bases at J, leaving 3 bases unmatched. There are 15 residues in the CDR3. CDR3 in DNA: TGTGCCAGTAGTATCGGACTAGCGGGGGCGTACGAGCAGTACCTC. Encoded protein: CASSIGLAGAYEQYL.

This clone was counted many times. The J gene is TRBJ2-7, the V gene TRBV5-1, with TRBD2 matching 8 bases. Germline V CDR1 and CDR2: SGHRS, YFSETQ. J was trimmed by 3 bases and V by 4 bases; bases with no gene match: 9. The CDR3 is made up of 15 amino acids. The CDR3 is CASSLDTSGVYEQYF. The DNA of the CDR3 is TGCGCCAGCAGCCTGGATACTAGCGGCGTCTACGAGCAGTACTTC.

The chain is built from TRBV11-2 and TRBJ2-3; D might be TRBD2 (5 bases). This CDR3 has 20 residues. V was clipped by 3 bases and J by 4 bases, with 29 bases between them. Germline lookup yields CDR1 SGHAT and CDR2 FQNNGV. CDR3 DNA: TGTGCCAGCAGCTTTGTAGTGGTCGGGGAGCTGTTTCCCCACGCAGATACGCAGTATTTT. Protein product: CASSFVVVGELFPHADTQYF.

This clone was counted only a few times. J is TRBJ1-5 and V is TRBV7-9, with D possibly being TRBD1 (5 bases). The CDR3 has 15 amino acids. V was trimmed by 3 bases and J by 4 bases, leaving 13 bases between them. Germline V gives CDR1 SEHNR, CDR2 FQNEAQ (reference sequence). In DNA, the CDR3 is TGTGCCAGCAGCTTCGCAGGGCGAGAAAATCAGCCCCAGCATTTT. It specifies CASSFAGRENQPQHF.

The chain has TRBV5-1 and TRBJ1-1; 10 bases line up with TRBD1. This CDR3 region has 14 residues. Trimming took 0 bases from V and 5 from J; bases not matched to a gene: 1. The germline gives CDR1 SGHRS, CDR2 YFSETQ. CDR3 bases: TGCGCCAGCAGCTTGGGGACAGGGGGTACTGAAGCTTTCTTT. This sequence encodes CASSLGTGGTEAFF.

The chain uses TRBV6-1 and TRBJ1-2, with D unclear. CDR3 size: 13 residues. The V gene lost 6 bases and the J gene lost 4 bases, with 12 bases spanning the gap. Germline V gives CDR1 MNHNS, CDR2 SASEGT. This CDR3 is CASRAPVGYGYTF. In DNA, the CDR3 is TGTGCCAGCAGAGCCCCGGTAGGCTATGGCTACACCTTC.

The rearrangement joins TRBV20-1 to TRBJ1-1, with no clear D. The CDR3 is made up of 13 amino acids. Trimming cost V 6 bases and J 1 base, with 12 bases left between them. Germline V gene lookup returns CDR1 DFQATT and CDR2 SNEGSKA (reference sequence). The CDR3 here is CSASLEGNTEAFF. The CDR3 DNA reads TGCAGTGCCTCCTTGGAGGGGAACACTGAAGCTTTCTTT.

This clone was observed many times. V gene TRBV7-9 combines with J gene TRBJ2-7; possible D gene TRBD1, 6 bases. Germline V gives CDR1 SEHNR, CDR2 FQNEAQ (reference sequence). The CDR3 covers 15 residues. V was pared by 1 base and J by 5 bases, with 15 bases between. CDR3 loop: CASSLVTGFLDEQYF. The DNA of the CDR3 is TGTGCCAGCAGCTTAGTCACAGGGTTTCTGGACGAGCAGTACTTC.

This clone was detected many times. The J gene is TRBJ1-3, the V gene TRBV9; D is unresolved. The germline V gene has CDR1 SGDLS and CDR2 YYNGEE. Trimming pared 0 bases from V and 3 bases from J, leaving 7 bases between. The CDR3 spans 14 residues. The CDR3 DNA sequence: TGTGCCAGCAGCGTAGATGCGTTTGGAAACACCATATATTTT. As protein: CASSVDAFGNTIYF. The variable domain in full, with the rest retrieved from reference TRBV9 and TRBJ1-3, is DSGVTQTPKHLITATGQRVTLRCSPRSGDLSVYWYQQSLDQGLQFLIQYYNGEERAKGNILERFSAQQFPDLHSELNLSSLELGDSALYFCASSVDAFGNTIYFGEGSWLTVV.

This clone was observed many times. The V gene is TRBV7-9, the J gene TRBJ1-5; no reliable D call. V dropped 4 bases and J dropped 0 bases, with 7 bases sitting between them. This CDR3 is built from 14 residues. Germline lookup yields CDR1 SEHNR and CDR2 FQNEAQ (reference sequence). The CDR3 bases are TGTGCCAGCAGCTACTCTTATAGCAATCAGCCCCAGCATTTT. This gives the protein CASSYSYSNQPQHF.

As concerns this clone: One junction end does not reproduce the germline sequence, and a read error may be involved. V usage is TRBV20-1 and J usage is TRBJ1-2; TRBD1 matches 11 bases. The germline gives CDR1 DFQATT, CDR2 SNEGSKA (reference sequence). The CDR3 extends over 14 amino acids. DNA of the CDR3: TGCAGTGCTAGACCGGGACAGGGGGTGGATGGCTACGTCTTC. Amino acids: CSARPGQGVDGYVF.

This clone was seen repeatedly, ten times or more. The junction does not match germline at one end; this may be a read error. The chain links TRBV7-7 to TRBJ2-1; perhaps TRBD2 as D (5 bases). Germline-derived CDR1 and CDR2 are SSHAT and FNYEAQ (reference sequence). The CDR3 is 14 residues long. The CDR3 region has the DNA TGTGCTAGCAGCGATAATTATAAAACTAGTCCGGTAGTCTTC. Amino acid sequence: CASSDNYKTSPVVF.

The chain couples TRBV6-1 to TRBJ2-1; D gene ambiguous. The CDR3 is 14 amino acids. The germline CDR1 and CDR2 sequences are MNHNS and SASEGT. The V end was cut by 6 bases, the J end by 9 bases, with 18 bases between. CDR3 bases: TGTGCCAGCAGATTTATAGGGCCCTATGGTGAGCAGTTCTTC. This sequence encodes CASRFIGPYGEQFF.

This clone was observed at least ten times. The chain is built from TRBV9 and TRBJ2-3; D ambiguous. This CDR3 comprises 12 residues. V was trimmed by 4 bases and J by 3 bases, leaving 6 bases between them. Germline values: CDR1 SGDLS, CDR2 YYNGEE. The DNA of the CDR3 is TGTGCCAGCAGCCCGCGTACAGATACGCAGTATTTT. Its translation: CASSPRTDTQYF.

This clone was seen many times. V usage is TRBV6-1 and J usage is TRBJ2-7, with TRBD2 identical over 11 bases. Germline trimming cut 6 bases from V and 3 bases from J; bases unmatched to any gene: 10. The CDR3 contains 16 residues. Germline V gene lookup returns CDR1 MNHNS and CDR2 SASEGT. CDR3 residues: CASREFPSGRLYEQYF. The CDR3 DNA is TGTGCCAGCAGGGAATTCCCTAGCGGGAGGCTCTACGAGCAGTACTTC.

The chain couples TRBV19 to TRBJ2-1; 10 nucleotides align to TRBD1. This CDR3 has 15 amino acids. Looked up from germline, CDR1 is LNHDA and CDR2 is SQIVND (reference sequence). V lost 7 bases and J lost 5; bases outside the gene matches: 8. The CDR3 DNA is TGTGCCAGTATCTCGCCGGGGACAGGGGACAATGAGCAGTTCTTC. Protein sequence: CASISPGTGDNEQFF.

This clone was counted ten times or more. V usage is TRBV4-2 and J usage is TRBJ2-7; TRBD2 matches at 13 bases. The germline V gene has CDR1 LGHNA and CDR2 YNFKEQ. CDR3 length: 18 residues. Unmatched junction bases numbered 9, after V lost 1 base and J lost 3 bases. The CDR3 DNA is TGTGCCAGCAGCCAAGGGAGGGTGACTAGCGGGAGGATCTACGAGCAGTACTTC. It is translated as CASSQGRVTSGRIYEQYF.